The TCR beta chain under discussion was sequenced for a study of early T cells in non-severe SARS-CoV-2 infection. The wider study: RNA in bulk from unsorted whole blood was sequenced, and chains were unpaired. Study-wide results and caveats: There was a bias toward anti-spike CD8 responses in VDJdb matching, which missed private and CD4 specificities.

Individual cDNA molecules carried attached unique molecular identifiers. One entry per CDR3 protein, called by TCRdb with MiXCR from the 5' RACE reads. The table includes about 11,000 distinct CDR3 sequences, around 4.8% detected once. This clonotype was detected ten times or more. Its antigen is still unknown. Germline V gene data show CDR1 as LNHDA and CDR2 as SQIVND (reference sequence). Trimming cost V 0 bases and J 8 bases, with 7 bases left between them. CDR3 length: 12 amino acids. This TCR came from an adult who was a healthcare worker with PCR-confirmed SARS-CoV-2 infection or an uninfected control (not recorded which). Sample: whole blood. The chain combines TRBV19 with TRBJ1-2, with no clear D. CDR3 residues: CASSIERRGYTF. In nucleotides, the CDR3 is TGTGCCAGTAGTATAGAAAGACGCGGCTACACCTTC.